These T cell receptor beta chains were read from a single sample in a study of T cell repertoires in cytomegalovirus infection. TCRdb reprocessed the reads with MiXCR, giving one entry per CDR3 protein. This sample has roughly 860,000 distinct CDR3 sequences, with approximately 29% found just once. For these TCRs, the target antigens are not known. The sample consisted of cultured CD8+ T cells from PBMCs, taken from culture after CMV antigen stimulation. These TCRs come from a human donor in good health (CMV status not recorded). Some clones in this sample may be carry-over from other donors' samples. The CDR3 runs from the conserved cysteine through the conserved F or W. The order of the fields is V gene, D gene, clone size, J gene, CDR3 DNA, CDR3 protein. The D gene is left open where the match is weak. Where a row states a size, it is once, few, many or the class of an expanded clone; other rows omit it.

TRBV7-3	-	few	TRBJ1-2	TGTGCCAGCAGCCCTAGGGGGGACTCCCTCTATGGCTACACCTTC	CASSPRGDSLYGYTF
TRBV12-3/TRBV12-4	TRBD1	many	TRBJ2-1	TGTGCCAGCAGTCCCTGGACAGGGTCCTACAATGAGCAGTTCTTC	CASSPWTGSYNEQFF
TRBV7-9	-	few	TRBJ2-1	TGTGCCAGCAGCTTAGCTCCCCCCGGATACAATGAGCAGTTCTTC	CASSLAPPGYNEQFF
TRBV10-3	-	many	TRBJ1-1	TGTGCCATCAGTGAGTCAGGAGCGTGGCGAAGGAACACTGAAGCTTTCTTT	CAISESGAWRRNTEAFF
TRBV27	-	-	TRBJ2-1	TGTGCCAGCAGTTTATATGAAGGTCGCATGGGGGTGGAGCAGTTCTTC	CASSLYEGRMGVEQFF
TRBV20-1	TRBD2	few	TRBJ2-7	TGCAGTGCTAGTGTCGCGGGGGGGGCCTACGAGCAGTACTTC	CSASVAGGAYEQYF
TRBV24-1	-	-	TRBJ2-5	TGTGCCACCAGTGAATCCGGGGAGACCCAGTACTTC	CATSESGETQYF
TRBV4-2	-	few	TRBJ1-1	TGTGCCAGCAGCCAAGCCGATGCTGAAGCTTTCTTT	CASSQADAEAFF
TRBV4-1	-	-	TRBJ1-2	TGCGCCAGCAGCCAGGTCCCGGGCACGACGAACTATGGCTACACCTTC	CASSQVPGTTNYGYTF
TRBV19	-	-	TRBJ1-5	TGTGCCAGTAGTATATCTTTTGCCTTACAGCCCCAGCATTTT	CASSISFALQPQHF
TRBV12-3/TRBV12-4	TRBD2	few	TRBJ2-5	TGTGCCAGCAGTTCGGTGGACCTAGCGGCCTTGTACCAAGAGACCCAGTACTTC	CASSSVDLAALYQETQYF
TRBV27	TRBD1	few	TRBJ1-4	TGTGCCAGCAGTCCAGGGGGGTCCGAAAAACTGTTTTTT	CASSPGGSEKLFF
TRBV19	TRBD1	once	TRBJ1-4	TGTGCCAAAAGGACAGGGACCTCAACTAATGAAAAACTGTTTTTT	CAKRTGTSTNEKLFF
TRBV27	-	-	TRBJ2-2	TGTGCCAGCAGTTTATCTGCTACCGGGGAGCTGTTTTTT	CASSLSATGELFF
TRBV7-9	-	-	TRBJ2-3	TGTGCCAGCAGCTACCTCGAGCGGGCGAGGATCACAGATACGCAGTATTTT	CASSYLERARITDTQYF
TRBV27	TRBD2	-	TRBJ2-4	TGTGCCAGCAGTTCCCCGGGGGGATCAGACAAAAACATTCAGTACTTC	CASSSPGGSDKNIQYF
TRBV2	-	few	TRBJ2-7	TGTGCCAGCAGAGTTGACAGGACCTACGAGCAGTACTTC	CASRVDRTYEQYF
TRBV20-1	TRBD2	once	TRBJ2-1	TGCAGTGCTAGAGATCTTGCGGGGGAGCCGAATGAGCAGTTCTTC	CSARDLAGEPNEQFF
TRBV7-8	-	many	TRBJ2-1	TGTGCCAGCACTTCCTCCGGCGTCTCCTACAATGAGCAGTTCTTC	CASTSSGVSYNEQFF
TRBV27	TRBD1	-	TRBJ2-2	TGTGCCAGCAGCCTCTTGACAGGGCCCGGGGAGCTGTTTTTT	CASSLLTGPGELFF
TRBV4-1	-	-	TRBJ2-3	TGCGCCAGCAGCCAGTCTGGGACTAGCACAGATACGCAGTATTTT	CASSQSGTSTDTQYF
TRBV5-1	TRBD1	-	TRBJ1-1	TGCGCCAGCAGCTTCTTTGGACAGGGGCAATATGAAGCTTTCTTT	CASSFFGQGQYEAFF
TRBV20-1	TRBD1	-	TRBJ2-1	TGCAGTGCTGACGAACAGGGGCGGTTGGGCAATGAGCAGTTCTTC	CSADEQGRLGNEQFF
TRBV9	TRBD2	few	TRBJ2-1	TGTGCCAGCAGCGACAAGCGGGGGTTCTACAATGAGCAGTTCTTC	CASSDKRGFYNEQFF
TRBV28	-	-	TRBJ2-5	TGTGCCAGCAGCCTTGGCAGGGTTTGGGAGACCCAGTACTTC	CASSLGRVWETQYF
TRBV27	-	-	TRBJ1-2	TGTGCCAGCAGTGCGGGCCTTTCTAACTATGGCTACACCTTC	CASSAGLSNYGYTF
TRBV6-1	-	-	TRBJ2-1	TGTGCCAGCAGTGAAGAGGGGACCTCCTACAATGAGCAGTTCTTC	CASSEEGTSYNEQFF
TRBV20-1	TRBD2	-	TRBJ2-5	TGCAGTGCTAGAGATCGGGTAGCGGGGGGTCGGGAGACCCAGTACTTC	CSARDRVAGGRETQYF
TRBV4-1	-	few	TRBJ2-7	TGCGCCAGCAGCGGCGGGACGGGGAGATACGAGCAGTACTTC	CASSGGTGRYEQYF